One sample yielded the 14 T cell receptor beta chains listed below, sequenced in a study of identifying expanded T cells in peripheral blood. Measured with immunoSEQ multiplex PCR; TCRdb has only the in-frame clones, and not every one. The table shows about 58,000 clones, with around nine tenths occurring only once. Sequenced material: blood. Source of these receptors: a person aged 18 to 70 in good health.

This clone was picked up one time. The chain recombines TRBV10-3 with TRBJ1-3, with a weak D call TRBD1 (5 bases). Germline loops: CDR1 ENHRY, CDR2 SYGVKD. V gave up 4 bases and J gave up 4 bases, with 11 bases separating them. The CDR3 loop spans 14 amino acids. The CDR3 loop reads CAISVGGSGNTIYF. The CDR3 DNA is TGTGCCATCAGTGTGGGGGGTTCGGGAAACACCATATATTTT.

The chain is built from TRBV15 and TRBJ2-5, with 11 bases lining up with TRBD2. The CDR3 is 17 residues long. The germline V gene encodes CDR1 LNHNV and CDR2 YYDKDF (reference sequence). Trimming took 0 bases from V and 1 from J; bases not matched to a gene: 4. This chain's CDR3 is CATSRDLTSGAQETQYF. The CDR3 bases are TGTGCCACCAGCAGAGATCTGACTAGCGGGGCCCAAGAGACCCAGTACTTC.

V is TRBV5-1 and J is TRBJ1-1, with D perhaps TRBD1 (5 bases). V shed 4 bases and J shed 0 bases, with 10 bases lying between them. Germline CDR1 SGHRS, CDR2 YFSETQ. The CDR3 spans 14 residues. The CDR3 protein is CASSQGVVNTEAFF. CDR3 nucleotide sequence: TGCGCCAGCAGCCAAGGGGTGGTGAACACTGAAGCTTTCTTT.

CDR3 in amino acids: CSGTVNTEAFF. The CDR3 bases are TGCAGTGGGACAGTGAACACTGAAGCTTTCTTT. The chain joins TRBV20-1 to TRBJ1-1, with a possible D match to TRBD1 (6 bases). This CDR3 contains 11 residues. Germline assignment: CDR1 DFQATT and CDR2 SNEGSKA (reference sequence). Trimming cost V 7 bases and J 0 bases, with 6 bases left between them.

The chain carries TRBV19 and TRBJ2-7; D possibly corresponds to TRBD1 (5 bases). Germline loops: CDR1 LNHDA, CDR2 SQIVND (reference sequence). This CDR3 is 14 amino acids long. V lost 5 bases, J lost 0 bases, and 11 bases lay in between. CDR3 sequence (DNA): TGTGCCAGTAGTTTGGGGCCCAACTCCTACGAGCAGTACTTC. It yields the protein CASSLGPNSYEQYF.

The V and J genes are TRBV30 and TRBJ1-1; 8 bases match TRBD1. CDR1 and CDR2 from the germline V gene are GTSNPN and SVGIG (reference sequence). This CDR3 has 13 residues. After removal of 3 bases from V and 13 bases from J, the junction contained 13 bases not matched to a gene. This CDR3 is CAWSLSLGGTGFF. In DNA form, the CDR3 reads TGTGCCTGGAGCTTGTCGTTGGGGGGGACAGGTTTCTTT.

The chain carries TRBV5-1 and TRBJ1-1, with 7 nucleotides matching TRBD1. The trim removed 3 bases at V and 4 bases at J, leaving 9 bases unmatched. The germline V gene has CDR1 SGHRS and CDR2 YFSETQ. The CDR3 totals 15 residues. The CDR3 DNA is TGCGCCAGCAGCTCCCGACAGGGTGCGTCCACTGAAGCTTTCTTT. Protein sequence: CASSSRQGASTEAFF.

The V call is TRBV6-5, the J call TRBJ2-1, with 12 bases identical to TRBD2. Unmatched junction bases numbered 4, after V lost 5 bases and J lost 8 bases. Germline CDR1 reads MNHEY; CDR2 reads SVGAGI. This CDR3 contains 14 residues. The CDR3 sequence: CASSRTSGVHEQFF. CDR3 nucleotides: TGTGCCAGCAGTCGGACTAGCGGGGTACATGAGCAGTTCTTC.

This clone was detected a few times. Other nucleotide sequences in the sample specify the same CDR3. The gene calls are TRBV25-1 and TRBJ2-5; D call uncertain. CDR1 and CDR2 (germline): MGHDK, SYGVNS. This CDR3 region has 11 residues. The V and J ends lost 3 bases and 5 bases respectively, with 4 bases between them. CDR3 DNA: TGTGCCAGCAGTGAGGGTGAGACCCAGTACTTC. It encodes CASSEGETQYF.

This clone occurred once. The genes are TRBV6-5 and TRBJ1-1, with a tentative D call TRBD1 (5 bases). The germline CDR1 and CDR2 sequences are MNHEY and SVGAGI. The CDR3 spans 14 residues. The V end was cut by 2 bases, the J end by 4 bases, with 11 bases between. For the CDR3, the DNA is TGTGCCAGCAGTTACCGAGGGAGGGGCACTGAAGCTTTCTTT. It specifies CASSYRGRGTEAFF.

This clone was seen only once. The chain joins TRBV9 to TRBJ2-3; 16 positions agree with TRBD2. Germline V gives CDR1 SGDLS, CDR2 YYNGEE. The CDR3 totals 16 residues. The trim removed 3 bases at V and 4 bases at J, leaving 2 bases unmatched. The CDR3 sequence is CASSGGLAGGPDTQYF. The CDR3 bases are TGTGCCAGCAGCGGGGGACTAGCGGGAGGGCCAGATACGCAGTATTTT.

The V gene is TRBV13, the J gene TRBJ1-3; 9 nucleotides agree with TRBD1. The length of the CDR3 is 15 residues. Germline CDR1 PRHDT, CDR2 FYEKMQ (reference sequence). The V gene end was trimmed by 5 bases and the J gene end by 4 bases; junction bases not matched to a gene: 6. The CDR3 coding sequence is TGTGCCAGCAGCCGAGGGACAGGGCGGGGAAACACCATATATTTT. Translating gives CASSRGTGRGNTIYF.

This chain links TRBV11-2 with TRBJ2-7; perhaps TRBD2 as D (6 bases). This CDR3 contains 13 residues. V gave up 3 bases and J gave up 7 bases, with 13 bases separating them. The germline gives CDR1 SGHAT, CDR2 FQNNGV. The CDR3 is CASSFGLEGEQYF. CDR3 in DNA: TGTGCCAGCAGCTTCGGGTTGGAGGGGGAGCAGTACTTC. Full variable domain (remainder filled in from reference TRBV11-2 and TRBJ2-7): EAGVAQSPRYKIIEKRQSVAFWCNPISGHATLYWYQQILGQGPKLLIQFQNNGVVDDSQLPKDRFSAERLKGVDSTLKIQPAKLEDSAVYLCASSFGLEGEQYFGPGTRLTVT.

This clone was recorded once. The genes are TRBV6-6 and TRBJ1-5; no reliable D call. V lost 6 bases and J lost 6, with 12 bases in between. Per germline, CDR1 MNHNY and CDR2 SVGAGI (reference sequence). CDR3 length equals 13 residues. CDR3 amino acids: CASSLSEGQPQHF. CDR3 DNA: TGTGCCAGCAGCTTGTCGGAGGGTCAGCCCCAGCATTTT.